Below, 5 T cell receptor beta chains from the same sample are listed, as sequenced in a study of blood T cell repertoires in COVID-19. Method: immunoSEQ multiplex PCR; TCRdb's copy keeps in-frame clones and lacks some. Seen here are some 510,000 clones, around nine tenths observed once, and the top ten hold 1.5% to 2%. The sequenced material came from PBMCs or T cells enriched from blood (not recorded which). The source is a woman aged 40 to 55 who had recovered from COVID-19.

The chain employs TRBV4-2 and TRBJ1-3; 9 nucleotides line up with TRBD1. The V segment lost 0 bases and the J segment 0 bases; nucleotides outside the gene matches: 0. This CDR3 has 16 amino acids. Germline-derived CDR1 and CDR2 are LGHNA and YNFKEQ. The CDR3 loop reads CASSQETGGSGNTIYF. The CDR3 DNA sequence: TGTGCCAGCAGCCAAGAGACAGGGGGCTCTGGAAACACCATATATTTT.

V usage is TRBV6-5 and J usage is TRBJ1-2; D possibly corresponds to TRBD1 (6 bases). The CDR3 covers 12 residues. Between the trimmed V and J ends, which lost 8 bases and 8 bases, there was a span of 15 bases. The germline V gene encodes CDR1 MNHEY and CDR2 SVGAGI. CDR3 protein: CASSRGGPGYTF. The CDR3 nucleotides read TGTGCCAGCTCCCGGGGGGGGCCCGGCTACACCTTC.

This chain joins TRBV7-9 and TRBJ2-1; 15 bases fit TRBD2. CDR3 length: 18 residues. From germline, CDR1 is SEHNR and CDR2 FQNEAQ (reference sequence). Trimming took 5 bases from V and 2 from J; bases not matched to a gene: 7. The CDR3 coding sequence is TGTGCCAGCAGCCTAGGGACTAGCGGGAGGCCCGCCTACAATGAGCAGTTCTTC. Its protein is CASSLGTSGRPAYNEQFF.

The chain has TRBV5-4 and TRBJ2-1; the match to TRBD1 covers 10 bases. Per the germline V gene, CDR1 is SGHNT and CDR2 is YYREEE (reference sequence). V was clipped by 5 bases and J by 0 bases; unmatched bases: 8. The CDR3 runs to 17 residues. This CDR3 reads CASRGDRGSDSYNEQFF. For the CDR3, the DNA is TGTGCCAGCAGGGGGGACAGGGGTTCGGACTCCTACAATGAGCAGTTCTTC. Based on the CDR3 plus reference TRBV5-4 and TRBJ2-1, the full variable domain is ETGVTQSPTHLIKTRGQQVTLRCSSQSGHNTVSWYQQALGQGPQFIFQYYREEENGRGNFPPRFSGLQFPNYSSELNVNALELDDSALYLCASRGDRGSDSYNEQFFGPGTRLTVL.

The chain has TRBV7-2 and TRBJ1-5; D is undetermined. The CDR3 contains 14 residues. Germline V CDR1 and CDR2: SGHTA, FQGNSA. Trimming removed 2 bases from V and 5 bases from J, with 10 bases in between. This CDR3 reads CASSLSGLDQPQHF. DNA of the CDR3: TGTGCCAGCAGCTTATCTGGACTGGATCAGCCCCAGCATTTT.